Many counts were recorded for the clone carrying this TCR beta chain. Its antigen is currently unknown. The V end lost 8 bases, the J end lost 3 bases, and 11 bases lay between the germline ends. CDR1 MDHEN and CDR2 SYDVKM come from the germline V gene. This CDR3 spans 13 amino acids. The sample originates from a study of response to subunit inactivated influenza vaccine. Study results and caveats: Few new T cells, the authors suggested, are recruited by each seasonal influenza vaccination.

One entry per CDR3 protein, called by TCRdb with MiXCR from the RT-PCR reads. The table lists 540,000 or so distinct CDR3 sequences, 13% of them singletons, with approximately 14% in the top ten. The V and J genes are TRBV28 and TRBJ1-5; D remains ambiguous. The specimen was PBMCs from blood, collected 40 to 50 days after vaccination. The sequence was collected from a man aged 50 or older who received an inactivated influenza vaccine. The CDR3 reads CASLSNYNQPQHF. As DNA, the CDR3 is TGTGCCAGCCTATCCAATTACAATCAGCCCCAGCATTTT.